This T cell receptor (beta chain) appears in the sequencing data of a study of shared clonotypes between healthy human individuals. Trimming stripped 2 bases from V and 0 bases from J, with 8 bases between. CDR1 and CDR2 from the germline V gene are SGHTS and YDEGEE. The CDR3 contains 15 residues. A word on this clone: Its target is not known.

Assay used: immunoSEQ multiplex PCR; TCRdb lists only in-frame clones, some missing. Of millions of clones listed, approximately 93% are singletons. The donors were all Caucasian adults (living in Nashville, Tennessee). Researchers partitioned CD4+ cells into CD45RA+ naive and CD45RA-negative memory subsets. Study observations and caveats: Compared with memory subsets, naive subsets generally had larger estimated richness.

The TCR originated in a man younger than 35 in good health. Some clones in this sample may be carry-over from other donors' samples. The chain uses TRBV5-8 and TRBJ2-2; D not certain. The sequencing sample was made of naive CD4+ T cells from PBMCs. Subset: CD45RA+ positively selected. The CDR3 loop reads CASSFVGTNTGELFF. The CDR3 nucleotides are TGTGCCAGCAGCTTTGTGGGCACGAACACCGGGGAGCTGTTTTTT.